This note documents a single TCR beta chain sequence. The data originate from a study of blood T cell repertoires in COVID-19. The overall study: Samples taken during acute and convalescent COVID-19 were collected in the United States, Italy and Spain. T cells, B-cell-depleted T cells, or PBMCs supplied cDNA or gDNA.

V was cut by 4 bases and J by 5 bases, with 7 bases left in between. Looked up from germline, CDR1 is DFQATT and CDR2 is SNEGSKA (reference sequence). The CDR3 totals 11 residues. Per the original methods: Amplification of reference gene primers provided the estimated nucleated cell counts. The assay was immunoSEQ multiplex PCR, and TCRdb's table has in-frame clones only and misses some. Clone size and the V and J calls come from that table; the DNA yielded D and trimming. The sample includes 250,000 or so clones, more than 80% of them seen just once. The chain combines TRBV20-1 with TRBJ2-3, with D maybe TRBD2 (5 bases). Sequenced sample: peripheral blood. The clonotype originates from a human donor in a cohort sampled during active COVID-19. The CDR3 protein is CSANREDTQYF. The CDR3 nucleotides read TGCAGTGCTAACCGGGAAGATACGCAGTATTTT.